A selection of T cell receptor beta chains follows, all from one sample in a study of T cell changes during pregnancy in multiple sclerosis. Only in-frame clones appear in the TCRdb table, and some are missing; sequencing was by immunoSEQ multiplex PCR. This sample yields 45,000 to 60,000 clones, of which more than 80% are seen a single time; around 0.4% belongs to the top ten. Sequencing used CD4+ T cells from peripheral blood mononuclear cells, obtained before pregnancy. The receptors were sampled from a female donor with multiple sclerosis, enrolled in a pregnancy study. The CDR3 runs from the conserved cysteine through the conserved F or W. Fields, in order: J gene, CDR3 length, clone size, D gene, V gene, CDR3 protein, CDR3 DNA. A D gene is named only where the DNA matches it firmly. The size field is filled for only some rows; it gives once, few, many or a size class.

j_gene: TRBJ2-1
len: 14
abundance: .
d_gene: TRBD1
v_gene: TRBV30
CDR3aa: CVSGQGYGKNEQFF
CDR3nt: TGTGTCTCGGGACAGGGTTACGGGAAGAATGAGCAGTTCTTC

j_gene: TRBJ2-7
len: 15
abundance: .
d_gene: TRBD2
v_gene: TRBV5-6
CDR3aa: CASSPGTRTFHEQYF
CDR3nt: TGTGCCAGCAGCCCCGGGACTAGAACGTTCCACGAGCAGTACTTC

j_gene: TRBJ2-5
len: 16
abundance: once
d_gene: TRBD2
v_gene: TRBV2
CDR3aa: CASSDLTSGRQETQYF
CDR3nt: TGTGCCAGCAGTGATTTAACTAGCGGGAGACAGGAGACCCAGTACTTC

j_gene: TRBJ1-5
len: 15
abundance: .
d_gene: .
v_gene: TRBV6-1
CDR3aa: CASRSGNRANQPQHF
CDR3nt: TGTGCCAGCAGGAGCGGGAACAGAGCGAATCAGCCCCAGCATTTT

j_gene: TRBJ2-7
len: 15
abundance: .
d_gene: .
v_gene: TRBV19
CDR3aa: CASSIRAGSSYEQYF
CDR3nt: TGTGCCAGTAGTATAAGGGCGGGAAGCTCCTACGAGCAGTACTTC

j_gene: TRBJ1-5
len: 15
abundance: .
d_gene: TRBD1
v_gene: TRBV7-9
CDR3aa: CASSLSGTGVKPQHF
CDR3nt: TGTGCCAGCAGCTTATCCGGGACAGGAGTTAAACCCCAGCATTTT

j_gene: TRBJ2-5
len: 17
abundance: .
d_gene: TRBD2
v_gene: TRBV5-1
CDR3aa: CASSTSSLAGGDETQYF
CDR3nt: TGCGCCAGCAGCACCTCGTCCCTAGCGGGAGGGGACGAGACCCAGTACTTC

j_gene: TRBJ2-1
len: 15
abundance: .
d_gene: .
v_gene: TRBV7-9
CDR3aa: CASSSYGERGNEQFF
CDR3nt: TGTGCCAGCAGCTCCTATGGAGAAAGGGGCAATGAGCAGTTCTTC

j_gene: TRBJ2-5
len: 19
abundance: once
d_gene: .
v_gene: TRBV11-2
CDR3aa: CASSPLPTPRVGGQETQYF
CDR3nt: TGTGCCAGCAGCCCGCTCCCAACCCCCAGGGTAGGAGGGCAAGAGACCCAGTACTTC

j_gene: TRBJ2-5
len: 17
abundance: once
d_gene: TRBD1
v_gene: TRBV4-1
CDR3aa: CASSQGTGTGMGETQYF
CDR3nt: TGCGCCAGCAGCCAAGGGACCGGGACAGGGATGGGAGAGACCCAGTACTTC